Listed below are T cell receptor beta chains from one sample, sequenced in a study of regulatory dendritic cells for organ transplantation. Only in-frame clones appear in the TCRdb table, and some are missing; sequencing was by immunoSEQ multiplex PCR. The table has 25,000 to 35,000 clones, roughly 80% seen once. The sequenced material came from naive CD4+ T cells from blood. The receptors stem from a human donor in good health. The CDR3 runs from the conserved cysteine through the conserved F or W. D genes are given only for firm matches. Expanded clones are given a class, and other clones once, few, many or no size at all.

v_gene: TRBV11-2; d_gene: .; abundance: .; j_gene: TRBJ1-2; CDR3aa: CASSLGVSRVYGYTF; CDR3nt: TGTGCCAGCAGCTTAGGAGTAAGCAGGGTCTATGGCTACACCTTT
v_gene: TRBV6-6; d_gene: .; abundance: .; j_gene: TRBJ2-3; CDR3aa: CASSAQWSDTQYF; CDR3nt: TGTGCCAGCAGTGCTCAGTGGTCAGATACGCAGTATTTT
v_gene: TRBV6-4; d_gene: TRBD1; abundance: .; j_gene: TRBJ2-2; CDR3aa: CASSDQGATGELFF; CDR3nt: TGTGCCAGCAGTGACCAGGGGGCCACCGGGGAGCTGTTTTTT
v_gene: TRBV6-5; d_gene: .; abundance: .; j_gene: TRBJ1-3; CDR3aa: CASRRGSSGNTIYF; CDR3nt: TGTGCCAGCAGGCGAGGTTCTTCTGGAAACACCATATATTTT
v_gene: TRBV9; d_gene: TRBD2; abundance: .; j_gene: TRBJ2-7; CDR3aa: CASSVAGEAYEQYF; CDR3nt: TGTGCCAGCAGCGTCGCGGGGGAGGCCTACGAGCAGTACTTC
v_gene: TRBV7-2; d_gene: TRBD2; abundance: .; j_gene: TRBJ2-3; CDR3aa: CASSFLAGLAGGTDTQYF; CDR3nt: TGTGCCAGCAGCTTTCTTGCGGGACTAGCGGGGGGAACAGATACGCAGTATTTT
v_gene: TRBV4-1; d_gene: TRBD1; abundance: few; j_gene: TRBJ1-2; CDR3aa: CASSQVIRDRAYGYTF; CDR3nt: TGCGCCAGCAGCCAAGTCATCCGGGACAGGGCTTATGGCTACACCTTC
v_gene: TRBV6-6; d_gene: TRBD1; abundance: .; j_gene: TRBJ1-6; CDR3aa: CASSTDRDNSPLHF; CDR3nt: TGTGCCAGCAGTACCGACAGGGACAATTCACCCCTCCACTTT
v_gene: TRBV19; d_gene: .; abundance: few; j_gene: TRBJ1-2; CDR3aa: CASRPGQSYGYTF; CDR3nt: TGTGCCAGTAGACCGGGACAAAGCTATGGCTACACCTTC
v_gene: TRBV7-9; d_gene: .; abundance: .; j_gene: TRBJ1-4; CDR3aa: CAGSIAAGNEKLFF; CDR3nt: TGTGCCGGGTCTATCGCCGCCGGGAATGAAAAACTGTTTTTT
v_gene: TRBV2; d_gene: .; abundance: .; j_gene: TRBJ2-1; CDR3aa: CASSEASQTYNEQFF; CDR3nt: TGTGCCAGCAGTGAGGCTAGCCAGACATACAATGAGCAGTTCTTC
v_gene: TRBV7-9; d_gene: TRBD1; abundance: .; j_gene: TRBJ1-4; CDR3aa: CASSSPRTGNNEKLFF; CDR3nt: TGTGCCAGCAGCTCTCCCCGGACAGGGAATAATGAAAAACTGTTTTTT
v_gene: TRBV6-4; d_gene: TRBD2; abundance: .; j_gene: TRBJ2-3; CDR3aa: CASSARGDTDTQYF; CDR3nt: TGTGCCAGCAGCGCCCGGGGGGACACAGATACGCAGTATTTT
v_gene: TRBV10-3; d_gene: TRBD1; abundance: .; j_gene: TRBJ2-3; CDR3aa: CASGTARDTQYF; CDR3nt: TGTGCCAGTGGGACAGCGAGAGATACGCAGTATTTT
v_gene: TRBV5-1; d_gene: .; abundance: .; j_gene: TRBJ2-5; CDR3aa: CASSGEPTGRETQYF; CDR3nt: TGCGCCAGCAGCGGCGAACCCACAGGGAGAGAGACCCAGTACTTC
v_gene: TRBV6-4; d_gene: .; abundance: .; j_gene: TRBJ2-7; CDR3aa: CASSDSGRVSYEQYF; CDR3nt: TGTGCCAGCAGTGACTCGGGCAGGGTGTCCTACGAGCAGTACTTC
v_gene: TRBV5-8; d_gene: .; abundance: .; j_gene: TRBJ1-2; CDR3aa: CASSPGGRGYTF; CDR3nt: TGTGCCAGCAGCCCCGGAGGCCGAGGCTACACCTTC
v_gene: TRBV5-8; d_gene: .; abundance: .; j_gene: TRBJ1-5; CDR3aa: CASSVGTPRQPQHF; CDR3nt: TGTGCCAGCAGCGTTGGTACTCCCAGGCAGCCCCAGCATTTT
v_gene: TRBV11-1; d_gene: TRBD1; abundance: .; j_gene: TRBJ2-3; CDR3aa: CASSRDRSTDTQYF; CDR3nt: TGTGCCAGCAGTCGGGACAGGAGCACAGATACGCAGTATTTT
v_gene: TRBV2; d_gene: TRBD1; abundance: .; j_gene: TRBJ2-7; CDR3aa: CASSQGTVRSHEQYF; CDR3nt: TGTGCCAGCAGCCAAGGGACAGTTAGATCCCACGAGCAGTACTTC
v_gene: TRBV5-4; d_gene: .; abundance: .; j_gene: TRBJ2-3; CDR3aa: CASSLVTATDTQYF; CDR3nt: TGTGCCAGCAGCTTGGTAACAGCCACAGATACGCAGTATTTT
v_gene: TRBV6-5; d_gene: TRBD1; abundance: .; j_gene: TRBJ2-3; CDR3aa: CASSYRQGTQYF; CDR3nt: TGTGCCAGCAGTTACCGACAGGGAACGCAGTATTTT
v_gene: TRBV7-2; d_gene: .; abundance: .; j_gene: TRBJ1-2; CDR3aa: CASSPQANYGYTF; CDR3nt: TGTGCCAGCAGCCCTCAGGCTAACTATGGCTACACCTTC
v_gene: TRBV5-1; d_gene: .; abundance: .; j_gene: TRBJ1-5; CDR3aa: CASSREQGSGQPQHF; CDR3nt: TGCGCCAGCAGCCGCGAACAGGGATCGGGGCAGCCCCAGCATTTT
v_gene: TRBV6-1; d_gene: TRBD1; abundance: .; j_gene: TRBJ2-3; CDR3aa: CASRLDRAAQYF; CDR3nt: TGTGCCAGCAGGCTCGACAGGGCAGCGCAGTATTTT
v_gene: TRBV5-1; d_gene: .; abundance: .; j_gene: TRBJ2-2; CDR3aa: CASSSIGQSAGELFF; CDR3nt: TGCGCCAGCAGCTCAATAGGACAGTCCGCCGGGGAGCTGTTTTTT
v_gene: TRBV4-2; d_gene: .; abundance: .; j_gene: TRBJ2-1; CDR3aa: CASSQERHSYNEQFF; CDR3nt: TGTGCCAGCAGCCAGGAGCGGCACTCCTACAATGAGCAGTTCTTC
v_gene: TRBV9; d_gene: TRBD2; abundance: .; j_gene: TRBJ2-1; CDR3aa: CASSSRLAGGSREQFF; CDR3nt: TGTGCCAGCAGCTCTCGCCTAGCGGGGGGATCGCGTGAGCAGTTCTTC